The entry below gives a single T cell receptor (beta chain) sequence along with its context. The antigen is undetermined. Time point here: newly diagnosed GD, antithyroid drugs for less than 3 months. Construction of the TCR library relied on RNA isolated from PBMCs. An endocrinology department located in Xi'an, China, was where the patients came from. The sample belongs to a study of regulatory T cells in long-lasting Graves disease. Study-level points and caveats: Study was limited to peripheral blood, excluding thyroid tissue. Public clonotype sharing was higher in persistent than newly diagnosed patients. Persistent Graves' cases showed lower TCR diversity than newly diagnosed cases.

Investigators prepared the TCR beta libraries by applying iRepertoire HTBI primers and Arm-PCR of CDR3 regions. TCRdb ran MiXCR on the multiplex PCR reads and lists one entry per CDR3 protein. The sample holds a few hundred thousand distinct CDR3 sequences; about 15% are singletons and the top ten take roughly 7.7%. V gave up 7 bases and J gave up 11 bases; unmatched junction bases: 6. The CDR3 runs to 11 residues. Germline lookup yields CDR1 LNHDA and CDR2 SQIVND (reference sequence). The sample also formed part of further work on T cells in Graves' hyperthyroidism and ophthalmopathy.

The J gene is TRBJ1-1, the V gene TRBV19, with TRBD1 identical over 8 bases. Sequenced material: peripheral blood mononuclear cells (PBMCs), taken at new diagnosis, from a patient treated with antithyroid drugs. This receptor was identified in a woman aged 40 to 50 with Graves disease. In DNA, the CDR3 is TGTGCCAGTACCGGACAGGGAAGGGCTTTCTTT. Residues: CASTGQGRAFF. Full variable domain (remainder filled in from reference TRBV19 and TRBJ1-1): DGGITQSPKYLFRKEGQNVTLSCEQNLNHDAMYWYRQDPGQGLRLIYYSQIVNDFQKGDIAEGYSVSREKKESFPLTVTSAQKNPTAFYLCASTGQGRAFFGQGTRLTVV.